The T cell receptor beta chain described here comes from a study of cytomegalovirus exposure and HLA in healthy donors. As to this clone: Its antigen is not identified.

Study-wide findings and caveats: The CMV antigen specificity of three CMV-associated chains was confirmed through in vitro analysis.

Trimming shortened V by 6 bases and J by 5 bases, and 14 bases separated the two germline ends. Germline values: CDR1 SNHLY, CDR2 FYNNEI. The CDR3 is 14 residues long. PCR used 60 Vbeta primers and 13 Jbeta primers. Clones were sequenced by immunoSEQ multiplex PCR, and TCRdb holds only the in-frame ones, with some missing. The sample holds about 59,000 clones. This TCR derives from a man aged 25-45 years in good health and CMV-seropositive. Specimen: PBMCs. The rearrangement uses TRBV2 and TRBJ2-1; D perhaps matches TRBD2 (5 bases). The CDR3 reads CASRRLSSDNEQFF. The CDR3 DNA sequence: TGTGCCAGCAGGAGACTAAGTTCCGACAATGAGCAGTTCTTC.